Each of the 5 T cell receptor beta chains below was sequenced from the same sample in a study of T cells after yellow fever vaccination. MiXCR was run by TCRdb on the 5' RACE reads, yielding one entry per CDR3 protein. The table has under 550,000 distinct CDR3 sequences, around a fifth seen once; the top ten hold about 16%. Sequencing used PBMCs, obtained roughly 23 days after the first yellow fever vaccination. These TCRs come from a man aged 18 to 30 who received the YFV17D yellow fever vaccine.

This clonotype has a count of ten or more. This rearrangement joins TRBV7-2 to TRBJ2-1; 10 nucleotides line up with TRBD2. Germline values: CDR1 SGHTA, CDR2 FQGNSA. Unmatched junction bases numbered 2, after V lost 5 bases and J lost 7 bases. The CDR3 spans 13 residues. Here the CDR3 DNA reads TGTGCCAGCAGCCGGACTAGCGGAAATGAGCAGTTCTTC. Translated, it gives CASSRTSGNEQFF.

This clonotype has ten or more counts. The CDR3 coding sequence is TGTGCCAGCAGCTTAGTTCTGAACACTGAAGCTTTCTTT. Its protein product is CASSLVLNTEAFF. V usage is TRBV5-6 and J usage is TRBJ1-1; D is unresolved. V lost 2 bases to trimming and J lost 0 bases, with 5 bases between them. From germline, CDR1 is SGHDT and CDR2 YYEEEE. CDR3 length: 13 residues.

This clonotype was recorded a few times. The rearrangement joins TRBV3-1 to TRBJ1-1, with D perhaps TRBD1 (6 bases). V was shortened by 4 bases and J by 9 bases, with 18 bases between the two germline ends. This CDR3 is 14 amino acids long. Germline values: CDR1 LGHDT, CDR2 YNNKEL (reference sequence). CDR3 protein: CASSPAGGQAQAFF. The CDR3 DNA sequence: TGTGCCAGCAGCCCAGCCGGGGGGCAGGCCCAAGCTTTCTTT.

The rearrangement links TRBV5-6 to TRBJ2-1; D not certain. Germline-derived CDR1 and CDR2 are SGHDT and YYEEEE. CDR3 length: 13 residues. V lost 2 bases, J lost 6 bases, and 9 bases lay in between. Here the CDR3 reads CASSFDWSNEQFF. CDR3 nucleotides: TGTGCCAGCAGCTTTGACTGGAGCAATGAGCAGTTCTTC.

The table lists this clonotype with a few counts. The V gene is TRBV2, the J gene TRBJ2-7; tentative D call: TRBD1 (5 bases). Germline V gene sequence: CDR1 SNHLY, CDR2 FYNNEI. The CDR3 has 13 residues. V lost 8 bases, J lost 3 bases, and 14 bases lay in between. The CDR3 DNA follows: TGTGCCAGCGGACGCCAGGGTGGCTACGAGCAGTACGTC. Translated, it gives CASGRQGGYEQYV.